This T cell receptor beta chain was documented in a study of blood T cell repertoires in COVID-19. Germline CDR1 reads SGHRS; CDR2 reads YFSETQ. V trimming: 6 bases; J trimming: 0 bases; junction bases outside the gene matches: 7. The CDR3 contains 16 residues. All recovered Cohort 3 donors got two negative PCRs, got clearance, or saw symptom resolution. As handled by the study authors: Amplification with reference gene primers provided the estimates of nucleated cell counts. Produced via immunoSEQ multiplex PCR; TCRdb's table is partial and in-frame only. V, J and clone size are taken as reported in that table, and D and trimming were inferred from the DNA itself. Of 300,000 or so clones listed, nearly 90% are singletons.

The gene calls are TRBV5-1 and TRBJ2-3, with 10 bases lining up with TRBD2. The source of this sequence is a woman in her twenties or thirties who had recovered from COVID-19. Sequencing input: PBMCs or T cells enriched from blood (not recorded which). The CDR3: CASTTLTSGSTDTQYF. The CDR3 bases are TGCGCCAGCACCACCCTGACTAGCGGGAGCACAGATACGCAGTATTTT. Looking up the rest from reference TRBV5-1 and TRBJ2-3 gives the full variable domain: KAGVTQTPRYLIKTRGQQVTLSCSPISGHRSVSWYQQTPGQGLQFLFEYFSETQRNKGNFPGRFSGRQFSNSRSEMNVSTLELGDSALYLCASTTLTSGSTDTQYFGPGTRLTVL.